This T cell receptor beta chain comes out of a study of shared clonotypes between healthy human individuals. Turning to the study itself: Three men and two women, aged 18 to 49, were donors. Per-donor plates numbered three CD4 naive, three CD4 memory, two CD8 naive and one CD8 memory. Study-wide points: In contrast to clonotypes shared by all four donors, non-shared clonotypes had lower generation probabilities. Naive subsets generally had larger estimated richness than memory subsets.

Details on this clone: The antigen is not known.

Using immunoSEQ multiplex PCR, the repertoire was profiled, and TCRdb retains in-frame clones only, with some absent. The sample includes 150,000 to 200,000 clones, 90% to 95% of them seen just once. Germline CDR1 is SGHRS and CDR2 is YFSETQ. V was pared by 0 bases and J by 5 bases, with 6 bases of the junction left unmatched. This CDR3 comprises 16 residues. The material sequenced was naive CD4+ T cells sorted from blood. Documented subset: CD45RA+ positively selected. The J gene is TRBJ2-2, the V gene TRBV5-1; 8 nucleotides match TRBD1. The receptor comes from a woman aged 25 to 39 in good health. DNA for the CDR3: TGCGCCAGCAGCTTGGATTTGAGGACAGGGACCGGGGAGCTGTTTTTT. Translating gives CASSLDLRTGTGELFF.